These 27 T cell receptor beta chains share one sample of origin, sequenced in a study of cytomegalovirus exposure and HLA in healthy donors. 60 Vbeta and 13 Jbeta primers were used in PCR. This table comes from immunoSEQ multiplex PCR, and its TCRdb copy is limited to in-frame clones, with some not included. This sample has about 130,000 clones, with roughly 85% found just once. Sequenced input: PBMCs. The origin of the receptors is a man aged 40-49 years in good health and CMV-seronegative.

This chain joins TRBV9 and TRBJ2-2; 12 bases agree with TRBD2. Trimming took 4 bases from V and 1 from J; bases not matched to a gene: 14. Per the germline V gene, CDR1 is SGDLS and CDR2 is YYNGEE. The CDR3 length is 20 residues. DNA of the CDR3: TGTGCCAGCAGCTTCCGCCGCGAGACTAGCGGGAGAGAGAACACCGGGGAGCTGTTTTTT. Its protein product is CASSFRRETSGRENTGELFF.

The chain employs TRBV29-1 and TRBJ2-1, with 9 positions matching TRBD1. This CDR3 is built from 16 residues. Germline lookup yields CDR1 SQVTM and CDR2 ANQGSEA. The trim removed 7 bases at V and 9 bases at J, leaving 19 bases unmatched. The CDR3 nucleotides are TGCAGCGCCGACTCCGGGACAGGGCTTTATGGGGGTGAGCAGTTCTTC. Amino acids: CSADSGTGLYGGEQFF.

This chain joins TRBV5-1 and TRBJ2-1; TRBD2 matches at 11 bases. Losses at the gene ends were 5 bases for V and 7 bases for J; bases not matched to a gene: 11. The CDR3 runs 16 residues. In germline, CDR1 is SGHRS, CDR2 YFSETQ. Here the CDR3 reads CASSSLVTSGSNEQFF. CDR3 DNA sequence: TGCGCCAGCAGTTCCCTTGTCACTAGCGGGAGTAATGAGCAGTTCTTC.

The CDR3 coding sequence is TGTGCCAGCAGGACAGGTATCGGGAACACTGAAGCTTTCTTT. Protein: CASRTGIGNTEAFF. V usage is TRBV5-6 and J usage is TRBJ1-1; tentatively, D is TRBD1 (6 bases). This CDR3 comprises 14 residues. Germline lookup yields CDR1 SGHDT and CDR2 YYEEEE. Trimming stripped 5 bases from V and 1 base from J, with 12 bases between.

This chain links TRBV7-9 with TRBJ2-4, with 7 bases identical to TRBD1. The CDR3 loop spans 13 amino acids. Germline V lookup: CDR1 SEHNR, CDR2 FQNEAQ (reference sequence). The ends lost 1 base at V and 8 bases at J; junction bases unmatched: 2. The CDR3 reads CASSLGQGHIQYF. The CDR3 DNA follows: TGTGCCAGCAGCTTAGGACAGGGTCACATTCAGTACTTC.

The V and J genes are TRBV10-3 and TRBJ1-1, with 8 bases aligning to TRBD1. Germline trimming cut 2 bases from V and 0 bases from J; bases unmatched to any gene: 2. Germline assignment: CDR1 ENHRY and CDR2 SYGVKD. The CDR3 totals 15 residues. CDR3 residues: CAISEPGGMNTEAFF. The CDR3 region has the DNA TGTGCCATCAGTGAGCCAGGGGGCATGAACACTGAAGCTTTCTTT.

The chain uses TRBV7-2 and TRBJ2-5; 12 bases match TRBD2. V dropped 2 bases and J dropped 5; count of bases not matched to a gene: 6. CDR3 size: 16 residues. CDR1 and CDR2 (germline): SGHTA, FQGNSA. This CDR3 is CASSLKLAGGRETQYF. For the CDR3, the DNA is TGTGCCAGCAGCTTAAAGCTAGCGGGAGGGCGGGAGACCCAGTACTTC.

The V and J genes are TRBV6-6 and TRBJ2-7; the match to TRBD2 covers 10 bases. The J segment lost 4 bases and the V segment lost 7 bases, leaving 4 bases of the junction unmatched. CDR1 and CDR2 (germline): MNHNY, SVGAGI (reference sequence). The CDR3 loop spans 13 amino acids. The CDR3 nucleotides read TGTGCCAGCACCCTTAGCGGGAGGTACGAGCAGTACTTC. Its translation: CASTLSGRYEQYF.

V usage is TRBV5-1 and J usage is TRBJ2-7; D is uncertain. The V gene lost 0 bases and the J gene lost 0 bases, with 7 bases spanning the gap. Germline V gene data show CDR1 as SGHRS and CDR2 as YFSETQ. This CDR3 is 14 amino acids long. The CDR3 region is CASSLDAYSYEQYF. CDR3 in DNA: TGCGCCAGCAGCTTGGACGCGTACTCCTACGAGCAGTACTTC.

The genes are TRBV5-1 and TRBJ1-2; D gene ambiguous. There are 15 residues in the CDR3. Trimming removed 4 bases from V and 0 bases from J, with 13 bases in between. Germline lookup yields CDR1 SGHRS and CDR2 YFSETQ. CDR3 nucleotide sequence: TGCGCCAGCAGCGTCGGAGCGGCAGCTAACTATGGCTACACCTTC. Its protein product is CASSVGAAANYGYTF. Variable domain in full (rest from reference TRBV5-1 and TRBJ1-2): KAGVTQTPRYLIKTRGQQVTLSCSPISGHRSVSWYQQTPGQGLQFLFEYFSETQRNKGNFPGRFSGRQFSNSRSEMNVSTLELGDSALYLCASSVGAAANYGYTFGSGTRLTVV.

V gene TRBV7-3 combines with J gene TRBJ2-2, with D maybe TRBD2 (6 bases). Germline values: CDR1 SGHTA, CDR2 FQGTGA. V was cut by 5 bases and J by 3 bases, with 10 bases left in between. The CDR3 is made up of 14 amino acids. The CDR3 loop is CASSPPGDTGELFF. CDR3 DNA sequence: TGTGCCAGCAGCCCCCCGGGGGACACCGGGGAGCTGTTTTTT.

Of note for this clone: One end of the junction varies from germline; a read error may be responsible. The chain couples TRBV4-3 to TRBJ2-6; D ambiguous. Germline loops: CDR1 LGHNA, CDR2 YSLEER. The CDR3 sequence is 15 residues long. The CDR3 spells CAGSQVVSGANVLTF. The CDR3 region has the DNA TGCGCCGGCAGCCAAGTAGTCTCTGGGGCCAACGTCCTGACTTTC.

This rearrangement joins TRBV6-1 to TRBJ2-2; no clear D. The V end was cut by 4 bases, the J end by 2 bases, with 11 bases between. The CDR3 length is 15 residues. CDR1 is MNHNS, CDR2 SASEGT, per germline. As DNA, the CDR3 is TGTGCCAGCAGTGGGATAGACACAAACACCGGGGAGCTGTTTTTT. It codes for CASSGIDTNTGELFF.

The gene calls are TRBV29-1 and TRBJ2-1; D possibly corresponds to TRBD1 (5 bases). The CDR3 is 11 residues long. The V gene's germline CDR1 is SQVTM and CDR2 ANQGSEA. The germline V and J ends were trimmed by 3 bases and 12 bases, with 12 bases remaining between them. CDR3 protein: CSVESEGVQFF. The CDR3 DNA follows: TGCAGCGTTGAGTCCGAAGGGGTGCAGTTCTTC.

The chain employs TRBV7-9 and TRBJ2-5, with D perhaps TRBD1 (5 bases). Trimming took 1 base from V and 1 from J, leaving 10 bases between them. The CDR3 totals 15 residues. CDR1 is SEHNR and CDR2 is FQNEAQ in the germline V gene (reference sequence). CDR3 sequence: CASSLGRTFQETQYF. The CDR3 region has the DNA TGTGCCAGCAGCTTAGGTCGGACATTCCAAGAGACCCAGTACTTC.

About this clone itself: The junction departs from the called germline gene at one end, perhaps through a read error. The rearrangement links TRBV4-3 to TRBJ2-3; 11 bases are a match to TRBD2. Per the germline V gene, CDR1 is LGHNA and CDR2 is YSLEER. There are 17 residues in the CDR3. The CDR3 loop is CASNQEWGLAVTDTQYF. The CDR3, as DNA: TGCGCCAGCAACCAAGAGTGGGGACTAGCGGTTACAGATACGCAGTATTTT.

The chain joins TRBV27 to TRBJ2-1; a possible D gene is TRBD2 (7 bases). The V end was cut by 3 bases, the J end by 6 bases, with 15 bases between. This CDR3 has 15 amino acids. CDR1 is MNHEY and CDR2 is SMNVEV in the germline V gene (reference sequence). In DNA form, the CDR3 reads TGTGCCAGCAGTTTTTGGGACACGGGGGGCAATGAGCAGTTCTTC. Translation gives CASSFWDTGGNEQFF.

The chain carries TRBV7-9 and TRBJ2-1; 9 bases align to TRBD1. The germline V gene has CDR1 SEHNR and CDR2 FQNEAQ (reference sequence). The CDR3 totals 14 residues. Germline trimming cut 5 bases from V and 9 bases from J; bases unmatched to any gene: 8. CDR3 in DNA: TGTGCCAGCAGCGCCCGGGACAGGGTTGGTGAGCAGTTCTTC. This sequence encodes CASSARDRVGEQFF.

The DNA for the CDR3 is TGCGCCAGCAGCCAAGCTGGAACAGGGGGGAGCAATCAGCCCCAGCATTTT. This translates into CASSQAGTGGSNQPQHF. The chain has TRBV4-1 and TRBJ1-5; 8 bases are shared with TRBD1. Per germline, CDR1 MGHRA and CDR2 YSYEKL. The CDR3 runs 17 residues. Trimming took 1 base from V and 1 from J; bases not matched to a gene: 6.

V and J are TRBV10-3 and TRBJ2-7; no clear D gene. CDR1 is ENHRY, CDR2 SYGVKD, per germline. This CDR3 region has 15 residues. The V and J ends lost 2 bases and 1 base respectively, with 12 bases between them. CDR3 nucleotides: TGTGCCATCAGTGAGAGACCCGCCGGGTCCTACGAGCAGTACTTC. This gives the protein CAISERPAGSYEQYF.

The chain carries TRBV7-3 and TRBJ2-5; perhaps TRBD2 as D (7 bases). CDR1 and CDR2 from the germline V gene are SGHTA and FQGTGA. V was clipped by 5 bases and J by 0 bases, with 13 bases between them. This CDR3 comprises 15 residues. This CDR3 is CASSRGGGNQETQYF. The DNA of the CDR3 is TGTGCCAGCAGCCGAGGGGGGGGGAACCAAGAGACCCAGTACTTC.

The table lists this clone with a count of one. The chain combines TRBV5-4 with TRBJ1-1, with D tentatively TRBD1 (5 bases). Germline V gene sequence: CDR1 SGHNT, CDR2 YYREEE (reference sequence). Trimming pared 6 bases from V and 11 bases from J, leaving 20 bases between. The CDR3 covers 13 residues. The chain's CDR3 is CASTSSGLQAAFF. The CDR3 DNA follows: TGTGCCAGCACCTCTTCGGGACTTCAAGCGGCTTTCTTT.

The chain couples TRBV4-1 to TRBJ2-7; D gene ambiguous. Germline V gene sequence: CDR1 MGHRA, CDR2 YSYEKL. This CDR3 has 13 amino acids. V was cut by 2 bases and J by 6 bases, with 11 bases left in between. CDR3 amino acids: CASSQWQAAEQYF. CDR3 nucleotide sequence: TGCGCCAGCAGCCAATGGCAGGCCGCCGAGCAGTACTTC.

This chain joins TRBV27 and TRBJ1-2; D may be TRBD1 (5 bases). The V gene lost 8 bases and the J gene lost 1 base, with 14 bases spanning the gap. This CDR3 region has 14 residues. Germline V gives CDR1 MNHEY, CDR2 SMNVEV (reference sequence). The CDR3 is CASGVGGGNYGYTF. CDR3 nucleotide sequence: TGTGCCAGCGGAGTCGGGGGAGGTAACTATGGCTACACCTTC.

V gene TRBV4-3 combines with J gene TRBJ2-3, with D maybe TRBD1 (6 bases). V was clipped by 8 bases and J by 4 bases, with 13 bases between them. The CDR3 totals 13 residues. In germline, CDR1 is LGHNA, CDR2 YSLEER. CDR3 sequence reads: CASQGRGSDTQYF. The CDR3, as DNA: TGCGCCAGCCAGGGGCGCGGTTCAGATACGCAGTATTTT.

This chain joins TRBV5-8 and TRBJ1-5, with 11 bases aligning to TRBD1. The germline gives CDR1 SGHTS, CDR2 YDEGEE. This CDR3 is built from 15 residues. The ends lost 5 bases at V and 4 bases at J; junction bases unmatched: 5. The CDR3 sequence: CASSHRDRGNQPQHF. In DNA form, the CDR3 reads TGTGCCAGCAGTCACAGGGACAGGGGGAATCAGCCCCAGCATTTT.

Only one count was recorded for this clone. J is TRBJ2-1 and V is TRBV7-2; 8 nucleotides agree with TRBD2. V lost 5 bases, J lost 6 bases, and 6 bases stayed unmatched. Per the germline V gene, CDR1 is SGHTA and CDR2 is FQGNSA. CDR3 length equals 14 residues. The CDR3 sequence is CASSRGGNPNEQFF. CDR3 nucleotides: TGTGCCAGCAGCCGGGGGGGGAATCCCAATGAGCAGTTCTTC. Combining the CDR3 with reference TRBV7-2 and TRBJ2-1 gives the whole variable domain GAGVSQSPSNKVTEKGKDVELRCDPISGHTALYWYRQSLGQGLEFLIYFQGNSAPDKSGLPSDRFSAERTGGSVSTLTIQRTQQEDSAVYLCASSRGGNPNEQFFGPGTRLTVL.